Below, 16 T cell receptor beta chains from the same sample are listed, as sequenced in a study of shared clonotypes between healthy human individuals. Here immunoSEQ multiplex PCR was the method, and the copy in TCRdb shows in-frame clones only, minus some. The table lists about 1 million clones, about 74% of them singletons, with approximately 1.5% in the top ten. Sample: memory CD4+ T cells sorted from blood. Subset reported: CD45RA-negative fraction. These receptors were obtained from a man in his late teens or twenties in good health.

This chain links TRBV27 with TRBJ1-5, with 9 bases aligning to TRBD1. The CDR3 sequence is 15 residues long. V lost 5 bases to trimming and J lost 3 bases; unmatched junction nucleotides: 5. CDR1 is MNHEY, CDR2 SMNVEV, per germline (reference sequence). The CDR3 DNA reads TGTGCCAGCAGTCCTATACAGGGGGCCAATCAGCCCCAGCATTTT. It encodes CASSPIQGANQPQHF.

The J gene is TRBJ1-4, the V gene TRBV5-1; D possibly corresponds to TRBD1 (6 bases). V shed 0 bases and J shed 8 bases, with 14 bases lying between them. Germline V CDR1 and CDR2: SGHRS, YFSETQ. The CDR3 runs 15 residues. The CDR3: CASSLVGAVREKLFF. CDR3 in DNA: TGCGCCAGCAGCTTGGTGGGGGCAGTTCGAGAAAAACTGTTTTTT.

The CDR3 sequence is CASLPPGGTGELFF. CDR3 DNA: TGTGCCAGCCTCCCCCCGGGAGGCACCGGGGAGCTGTTTTTT. This chain links TRBV19 with TRBJ2-2; 7 bases are shared with TRBD2. CDR3 length: 14 residues. Per germline, CDR1 LNHDA and CDR2 SQIVND (reference sequence). Unmatched junction bases numbered 8, after V lost 9 bases and J lost 4 bases.

The chain uses TRBV10-3 and TRBJ1-5; D unresolved. V lost 10 bases and J 0 bases, leaving 10 bases between the germline ends. The CDR3 totals 13 residues. Germline V gene data show CDR1 as ENHRY and CDR2 as SYGVKD. CDR3 nucleotides: TGTGCCACGCGGACGGGTAGCAATCAGCCCCAGCATTTT. Translating gives CATRTGSNQPQHF.

The chain carries TRBV20-1 and TRBJ1-1; D is uncertain. V lost 2 bases and J lost 4, with 5 bases in between. Germline V CDR1 and CDR2: DFQATT, SNEGSKA (reference sequence). CDR3 length: 11 residues. The DNA of the CDR3 is TGCAGTGCTAGACCGGCCACTGAAGCTTTCTTT. Protein product: CSARPATEAFF.

This clone was seen just once. The rearrangement links TRBV11-2 to TRBJ2-3; 8 nucleotides line up with TRBD1. Germline trimming cut 4 bases from V and 6 bases from J; bases unmatched to any gene: 6. Germline lookup yields CDR1 SGHAT and CDR2 FQNNGV. The CDR3 consists of 14 residues. CDR3 coding DNA: TGTGCCAGCAGCTCGACAGGGGTGGCGGATACGCAGTATTTT. Protein sequence: CASSSTGVADTQYF. Full variable domain (remainder filled in from reference TRBV11-2 and TRBJ2-3): EAGVAQSPRYKIIEKRQSVAFWCNPISGHATLYWYQQILGQGPKLLIQFQNNGVVDDSQLPKDRFSAERLKGVDSTLKIQPAKLEDSAVYLCASSSTGVADTQYFGPGTRLTVL.

This sequence joins TRBV11-2 and TRBJ1-6; D is perhaps TRBD1 (5 bases). Trimming stripped 1 base from V and 0 bases from J, with 13 bases between. CDR1 and CDR2 from the germline V gene are SGHAT and FQNNGV. This CDR3 is built from 18 residues. CDR3 DNA sequence: TGTGCCAGCAGCTTAGGGGTGACAGCGAGCTCCTATAATTCACCCCTCCACTTT. Its protein product is CASSLGVTASSYNSPLHF.

The chain joins TRBV19 to TRBJ2-7; TRBD1 might be the D (5 bases). Germline CDR1 reads LNHDA; CDR2 reads SQIVND (reference sequence). V lost 3 bases and J 0 bases, leaving 12 bases between the germline ends. CDR3 length: 15 amino acids. CDR3: CASSILGRNSYEQYF. The CDR3 DNA sequence: TGTGCCAGTAGTATTCTGGGGCGGAACTCCTACGAGCAGTACTTC.

The gene calls are TRBV19 and TRBJ1-2; the D gene is possibly TRBD1 (6 bases). V shed 3 bases and J shed 3 bases, with 11 bases lying between them. Germline V gene lookup returns CDR1 LNHDA and CDR2 SQIVND (reference sequence). The CDR3 totals 14 residues. Written as DNA, the CDR3 is TGTGCCAGTAGTATCAGGGACAACTACTATGGCTACACCTTC. Residues: CASSIRDNYYGYTF.

The chain links TRBV11-2 to TRBJ2-6; 12 bases map to TRBD2. V lost 0 bases, J lost 4 bases, and 7 bases stayed unmatched. CDR3 size: 19 residues. The germline V gene encodes CDR1 SGHAT and CDR2 FQNNGV. In DNA, the CDR3 is TGTGCCAGCAGCTTAGATCTCCTAGCGGGAGGGAGGGGGGCCAACGTCCTGACTTTC. Translation: CASSLDLLAGGRGANVLTF.

This clone was found once. The V gene is TRBV4-3, the J gene TRBJ2-1; D assignment may be TRBD1 or TRBD2 (5 bases each). The germline V gene has CDR1 LGHNA and CDR2 YSLEER. The V and J ends lost 3 bases and 6 bases respectively, with 15 bases between them. The CDR3 has 15 amino acids. The CDR3 reads CASSQGVWAVNEQFF. DNA for the CDR3: TGCGCCAGCAGCCAGGGGGTCTGGGCGGTCAATGAGCAGTTCTTC.

The chain has TRBV7-2 and TRBJ2-5; 12 nucleotides line up with TRBD2. The J call could be wrong; TRBJ2-7 is a better fit for the DNA end. CDR3 length: 15 residues. The germline CDR1 and CDR2 sequences are SGHTA and FQGNSA. As DNA, the CDR3 is TGTGCCAGCAGCTCGACTAGCGGGAGCGGGTACGAGCAGTACTTC. The encoded protein is CASSSTSGSGYEQYF.

Comments on this clone: With a much larger clone just one base away, this may be a read error. The V gene is TRBV11-2, the J gene TRBJ2-3; D possibly corresponds to TRBD2 (6 bases). This CDR3 is built from 14 residues. The germline V gene encodes CDR1 SGHAT and CDR2 FQNNGV. V was pared by 3 bases and J by 0 bases, with 7 bases between. This CDR3 reads CASSFGTSTDTQYF. DNA for the CDR3: TGTGCCAGCAGCTTCGGGACTAGCACAGATACGCAGTATTTT.

V gene TRBV6-4 combines with J gene TRBJ2-1; D unclear. Germline CDR1 reads MRHNA; CDR2 reads SNTAGT. The CDR3 has 13 amino acids. Trimming shortened V by 5 bases and J by 3 bases, and 8 bases separated the two germline ends. The CDR3 protein is CASSRDIYNEQFF. Written as DNA, the CDR3 is TGTGCCAGCAGTCGAGACATCTACAATGAGCAGTTCTTC.

This chain links TRBV7-9 with TRBJ2-7; TRBD2 matches at 10 bases. The CDR3 consists of 15 residues. Germline V gene sequence: CDR1 SEHNR, CDR2 FQNEAQ (reference sequence). Trimming at V came to 0 bases and at J to 7 bases, leaving 6 bases not matched to a gene. For the CDR3, the DNA is TGTGCCAGCAGCTTAGCGGCTAGCGGGAGCCTAGAGCAGTACTTC. It yields the protein CASSLAASGSLEQYF.

The chain uses TRBV7-2 and TRBJ1-4; D is perhaps TRBD1 (5 bases). V lost 1 base and J 8 bases, leaving 8 bases between the germline ends. CDR1 is SGHTA and CDR2 is FQGNSA in the germline V gene. The CDR3 has 13 residues. The CDR3 bases are TGTGCCAGCAGCTTAGTCGGGGGGGAAAAACTGTTTTTT. Protein sequence: CASSLVGGEKLFF.